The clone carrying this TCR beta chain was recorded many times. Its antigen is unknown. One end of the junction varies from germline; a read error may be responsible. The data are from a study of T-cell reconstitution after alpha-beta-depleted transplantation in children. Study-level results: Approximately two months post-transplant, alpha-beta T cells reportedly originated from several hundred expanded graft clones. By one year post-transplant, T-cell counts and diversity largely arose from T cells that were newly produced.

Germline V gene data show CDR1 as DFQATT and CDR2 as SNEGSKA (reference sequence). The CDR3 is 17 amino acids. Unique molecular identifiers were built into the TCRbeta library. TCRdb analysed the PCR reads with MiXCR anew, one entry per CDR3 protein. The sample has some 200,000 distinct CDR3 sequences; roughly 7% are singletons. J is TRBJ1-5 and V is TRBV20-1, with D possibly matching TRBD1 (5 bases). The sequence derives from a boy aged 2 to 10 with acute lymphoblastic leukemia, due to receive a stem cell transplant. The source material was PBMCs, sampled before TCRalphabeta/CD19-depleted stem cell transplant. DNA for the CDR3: TGCAGTGCTGATGCGGGGCAGGGCCACCCTAGGAATCCGCCCCAGCATTTT. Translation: CSADAGQGHPRNPPQHF.